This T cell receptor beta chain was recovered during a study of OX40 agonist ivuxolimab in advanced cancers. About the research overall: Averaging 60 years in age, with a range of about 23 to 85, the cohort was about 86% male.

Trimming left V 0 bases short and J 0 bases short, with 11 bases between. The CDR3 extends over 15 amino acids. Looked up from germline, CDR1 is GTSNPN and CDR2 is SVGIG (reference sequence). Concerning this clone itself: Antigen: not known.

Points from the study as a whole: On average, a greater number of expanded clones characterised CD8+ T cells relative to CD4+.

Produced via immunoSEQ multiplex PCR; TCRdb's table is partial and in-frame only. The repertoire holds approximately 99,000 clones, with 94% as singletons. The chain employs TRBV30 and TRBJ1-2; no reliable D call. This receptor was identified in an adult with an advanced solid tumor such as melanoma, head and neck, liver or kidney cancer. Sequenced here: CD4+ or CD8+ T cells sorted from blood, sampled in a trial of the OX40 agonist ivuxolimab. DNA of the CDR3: TGTGCCTGGAGTGTACGGGCCAGAGCTAACTATGGCTACACCTTC. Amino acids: CAWSVRARANYGYTF.